Below, 10 T cell receptor beta chains from the same sample are listed, as sequenced in a study of cytomegalovirus exposure and HLA in healthy donors. The data were produced by immunoSEQ multiplex PCR, yet TCRdb's version contains in-frame clones alone and is incomplete. The profile shows a few hundred thousand clones, approximately 91% of them singletons. Sequenced input: PBMCs. Receptor source: a man younger than 45 in good health and CMV-seronegative.

This sequence joins TRBV7-2 and TRBJ1-2; D is perhaps TRBD1 (5 bases). This CDR3 has 14 residues. V lost 5 bases and J lost 5, with 15 bases in between. CDR1 is SGHTA and CDR2 is FQGNSA in the germline V gene. CDR3 amino acids: CASSARVVSYGYTF. The CDR3 nucleotides read TGTGCCAGCAGCGCCAGGGTGGTGTCGTATGGCTACACCTTC. Looking up the rest from reference TRBV7-2 and TRBJ1-2 gives the full variable domain: GAGVSQSPSNKVTEKGKDVELRCDPISGHTALYWYRQSLGQGLEFLIYFQGNSAPDKSGLPSDRFSAERTGGSVSTLTIQRTQQEDSAVYLCASSARVVSYGYTFGSGTRLTVV.

J is TRBJ1-3 and V is TRBV6-6; 7 nucleotides agree with TRBD1. The junction had 10 bases not matched to a gene; V was cut back by 6 bases and J by 2 bases. The CDR3 extends over 16 amino acids. Germline V gives CDR1 MNHNY, CDR2 SVGAGI (reference sequence). Here the CDR3 reads CASSSTRTGAGNTIYF. In nucleotides, the CDR3 is TGTGCCAGCAGCTCCACACGGACAGGCGCTGGAAACACCATATATTTT.

The chain employs TRBV7-9 and TRBJ1-1, with D possibly being TRBD1 (5 bases). The CDR3 loop spans 15 amino acids. Trimming left V 3 bases short and J 3 bases short, with 14 bases between. CDR1 and CDR2 (germline): SEHNR, FQNEAQ (reference sequence). The CDR3 DNA reads TGTGCCAGCAGCTTGGGGACGAGGAGGGACACTGAAGCTTTCTTT. Its translation is CASSLGTRRDTEAFF.

This clone was picked up one time. This chain joins TRBV6-4 and TRBJ2-2; D is undetermined. CDR1 and CDR2 (germline): MRHNA, SNTAGT. The CDR3 is 13 amino acids. V was pared by 4 bases and J by 1 base, with 4 bases between. The CDR3 region has the DNA TGTGCCAGCAGTGCCCAGAACACCGGGGAGCTGTTTTTT. This translates into CASSAQNTGELFF.

V usage is TRBV7-9 and J usage is TRBJ1-2; D ambiguous. There are 15 residues in the CDR3. Germline-derived CDR1 and CDR2 are SEHNR and FQNEAQ (reference sequence). With 4 bases removed from V and 4 bases from J, the gap between germline ends came to 16 bases. The CDR3 region has the DNA TGTGCCAGCAGCTCCTCACGGACTCTCGCCTATGGCTACACCTTC. Its protein product is CASSSSRTLAYGYTF. The full variable domain, in which reference TRBV7-9 and TRBJ1-2 provide the parts outside the CDR3, is DTGVSQNPRHKITKRGQNVTFRCDPISEHNRLYWYRQTLGQGPEFLTYFQNEAQLEKSRLLSDRFSAERPKGSFSTLEIQRTEQGDSAMYLCASSSSRTLAYGYTFGSGTRLTVV.

The J gene is TRBJ1-2, the V gene TRBV5-1, with D hard to call. The V and J ends lost 0 bases and 3 bases respectively, with 6 bases between them. The CDR3 is 13 amino acids. CDR1 is SGHRS and CDR2 is YFSETQ in the germline V gene. The CDR3 nucleotides are TGCGCCAGCAGCTTGGTCGGGGACTATGGCTACACCTTC. Protein sequence: CASSLVGDYGYTF.

This rearrangement joins TRBV6-4 to TRBJ2-3, with 11 bases that match TRBD2. With V trimmed by 0 bases and J by 5 bases, 19 bases remained unmatched. The germline CDR1 and CDR2 sequences are MRHNA and SNTAGT. The CDR3 length is 21 residues. The CDR3 DNA follows: TGTGCCAGCAGTGACTCCCAGATTAGCGGGGGGGCCTCTCTAGCCCTAGATACGCAGTATTTT. This sequence encodes CASSDSQISGGASLALDTQYF.

The chain couples TRBV5-4 to TRBJ2-1; 11 positions agree with TRBD1. Looked up from germline, CDR1 is SGHNT and CDR2 is YYREEE (reference sequence). V lost 4 bases, J lost 8 bases, and 8 bases stayed unmatched. CDR3 length: 15 amino acids. In nucleotides, the CDR3 is TGTGCCAGCAGCAACCGGGACAGGGGGTTTGATGAGCAGTTCTTC. Its translation: CASSNRDRGFDEQFF.

The chain has TRBV4-3 and TRBJ2-4; 7 bases map to TRBD1. The germline gives CDR1 LGHNA, CDR2 YSLEER. There are 15 residues in the CDR3. The V segment lost 4 bases and the J segment 8 bases; nucleotides outside the gene matches: 11. The CDR3 here is CASSLEGQAVDIQYF. The CDR3 bases are TGCGCCAGCAGCCTTGAAGGACAGGCTGTCGACATTCAGTACTTC.

V usage is TRBV11-2 and J usage is TRBJ1-2; 10 bases line up with TRBD1. The V gene's germline CDR1 is SGHAT and CDR2 FQNNGV. The CDR3 covers 15 residues. The ends lost 5 bases at V and 4 bases at J; junction bases unmatched: 7. The DNA of the CDR3 is TGTGCCAGCAGCGTCGACAGGGGGCCGGGCTATGGCTACACCTTC. Its protein is CASSVDRGPGYGYTF.